This T cell receptor beta chain was retrieved from a study of blood T cell repertoires in COVID-19. Across the whole study: From the United States, Italy and Spain came samples of acute and convalescent COVID-19.

Original analysis: Estimation of nucleated cell counts was performed using reference gene primer amplification. The assay was immunoSEQ multiplex PCR, and TCRdb's table has in-frame clones only and misses some. The V and J calls and clone size come from that table; D and trimming were worked out from the DNA. The profile shows about 39,000 clones, over 65% of them singletons. CDR1 and CDR2 (germline): SGHRS, YFSETQ. The CDR3 spans 14 residues. Trimming pared 1 base from V and 1 base from J, leaving 3 bases between. The origin of this receptor is a man aged 50-59 years with active or convalescent COVID-19. The source material was peripheral blood. The rearrangement links TRBV5-1 to TRBJ2-6; D remains ambiguous. This CDR3 reads CASSLSSGANVLTF. DNA for the CDR3: TGCGCCAGCAGCTTGTCTTCTGGGGCCAACGTCCTGACTTTC.